This T cell receptor beta chain was observed in a study of blood T cell repertoires in COVID-19. Study details: The United States, Italy and Spain provided the acute and convalescent COVID-19 samples.

Study processing details: Estimated nucleated cell counts came from reference gene primer amplification. Sequencing was performed with immunoSEQ multiplex PCR; in TCRdb, only in-frame clones are kept and a portion is missing. The V and J calls and clone size were taken over from that table, and D and trimming were inferred from the DNA. Found here are 300,000 to 500,000 clones, 85% to 90% of them singletons; the top ten hold around 0.91%. V lost 0 bases, J lost 4 bases, and 9 bases lay in between. Germline V gene data show CDR1 as SEHNR and CDR2 as FQNEAQ (reference sequence). This CDR3 region has 14 residues. The study recruited people aged about 18 to 95 years across around 24 US areas. Cohorts were assigned according to the clinical history that participants reported.

This clonotype was obtained from a woman between 25 and 40 years old with acute COVID-19. Material: PBMCs or T cells enriched from blood (not recorded which). This chain links TRBV7-9 with TRBJ1-2, with D hard to call. The CDR3 protein is CASSLATVTYGYTF. CDR3 sequence (DNA): TGTGCCAGCAGCTTAGCCACAGTAACCTATGGCTACACCTTC.